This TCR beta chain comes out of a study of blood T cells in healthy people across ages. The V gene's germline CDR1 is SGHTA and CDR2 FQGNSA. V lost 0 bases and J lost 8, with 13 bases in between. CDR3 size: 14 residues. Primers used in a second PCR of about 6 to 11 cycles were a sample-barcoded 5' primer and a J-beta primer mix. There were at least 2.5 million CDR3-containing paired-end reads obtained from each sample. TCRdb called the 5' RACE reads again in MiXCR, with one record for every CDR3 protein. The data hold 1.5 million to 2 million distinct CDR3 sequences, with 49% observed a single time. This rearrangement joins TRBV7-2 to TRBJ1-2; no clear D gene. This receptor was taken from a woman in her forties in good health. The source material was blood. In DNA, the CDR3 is TGTGCCAGCAGCTTAGCCTCGAGAAGTATCGGCTACACCTTC. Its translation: CASSLASRSIGYTF.